The 26 T cell receptor beta chains below come from one sample, sequenced in a study of blood T cell repertoires in COVID-19. TCRdb's copy holds only in-frame clones and misses some; the assay was immunoSEQ multiplex PCR. The table records 130,000 to 150,000 clones, around 85% of them present only once. Sequenced sample: peripheral blood. The receptors were gathered from a woman between 55 and 75 years old with COVID-19, enrolled during active disease.

The CDR3 nucleotides read TGTGCCACCAGCAGAGAGCGCGGCTACGAGCAGTACTTC. It codes for CATSRERGYEQYF. The chain carries TRBV15 and TRBJ2-7; D not certain. The CDR3 consists of 13 residues. The V end lost 0 bases, the J end lost 3 bases, and 6 bases lay between the germline ends. Germline assignment: CDR1 LNHNV and CDR2 YYDKDF (reference sequence).

The chain carries TRBV2 and TRBJ2-2; D not resolved. Germline CDR1 is SNHLY and CDR2 is FYNNEI. The ends were cut back, 1 base at V and 14 bases at J, with 8 bases in the middle. The CDR3 is 11 amino acids. The CDR3 loop reads CASSEVTDLFF. The DNA of the CDR3 is TGTGCCAGCAGTGAAGTAACAGATCTGTTTTTT.

The chain joins TRBV3-1 (or the pseudogene TRBV3-2) to TRBJ2-5; TRBD2 matches 8 bases. Germline V gene lookup returns CDR1 LGHDT and CDR2 YNNKEL (reference sequence). The CDR3 is made up of 17 amino acids. The V gene end was trimmed by 1 base and the J gene end by 5 bases; junction bases not matched to a gene: 12. The CDR3 DNA is TGTGCCAGCAGCCAAGTTGCGGCGGGGGGTACTTCGGAGACCCAGTACTTC. Amino acid sequence: CASSQVAAGGTSETQYF.

The rearrangement joins TRBV23-1 to TRBJ2-2; possible D gene TRBD2, 6 bases. TRBV23-1 counts as an open reading frame of uncertain function. V was trimmed by 7 bases and J by 1 base, leaving 16 bases between them. The CDR3 is 16 amino acids. DNA of the CDR3: TGCGCCAGCACCCGGAGGAGGGCTCAGAACACCGGGGAGCTGTTTTTT. It codes for CASTRRRAQNTGELFF.

V and J are TRBV3-1 (or the pseudogene TRBV3-2) and TRBJ2-2; TRBD2 aligns across 7 bases. V lost 2 bases to trimming and J lost 1 base; unmatched junction nucleotides: 10. CDR1 and CDR2 from the germline V gene are LGHDT and YNNKEL (reference sequence). The CDR3 extends over 18 amino acids. CDR3 coding DNA: TGTGCCAGCAGCCAATCAGAAGCGGGACTTAGGAACACCGGGGAGCTGTTTTTT. It yields the protein CASSQSEAGLRNTGELFF.

The chain combines TRBV2 with TRBJ2-7; 12 bases line up with TRBD1. The CDR3 spans 14 residues. From germline, CDR1 is SNHLY and CDR2 FYNNEI. J was trimmed by 2 bases and V by 10 bases; bases with no gene match: 6. CDR3 residues: CAKGGTGGTYEQYF. The CDR3 DNA reads as TGTGCCAAAGGGGGGACAGGGGGCACCTACGAGCAGTACTTC.

The rearrangement joins TRBV3-1 (or the pseudogene TRBV3-2) to TRBJ1-6; 8 positions agree with TRBD1. From germline, CDR1 is LGHDT and CDR2 YNNKEL (reference sequence). This CDR3 is 15 amino acids long. V dropped 2 bases and J dropped 9; count of bases not matched to a gene: 6. CDR3: CASSQMAGGLSPLHF. In DNA, the CDR3 is TGTGCCAGCAGCCAAATGGCAGGGGGCCTTTCACCCCTCCACTTT.

This clone was seen just once. The V and J genes are TRBV20-1 and TRBJ2-1; no firm D call. Deletions cut 3 bases from V and 3 bases from J, with 15 bases between. The CDR3 has 15 amino acids. Germline CDR1 is DFQATT and CDR2 is SNEGSKA (reference sequence). The CDR3 is CSASSTLRYYNEQFF. CDR3 coding DNA: TGCAGTGCTAGTAGTACTCTTCGGTACTACAATGAGCAGTTCTTC.

The chain uses TRBV7-2 and TRBJ2-1; possible D gene TRBD2, 6 bases. CDR3 size: 17 residues. Trimming took off 2 bases at V and 0 bases at J, with 14 bases between the two ends. Per germline, CDR1 SGHTA and CDR2 FQGNSA. The DNA of the CDR3 is TGTGCCAGCAGCTTAATCTCGGCGGGGACCTCCTACAATGAGCAGTTCTTC. Amino acid sequence: CASSLISAGTSYNEQFF.

The V and J genes are TRBV7-3 and TRBJ1-4; TRBD1 aligns across 11 bases. The length of the CDR3 is 15 residues. The V gene end was trimmed by 1 base and the J gene end by 8 bases; junction bases not matched to a gene: 3. Per germline, CDR1 SGHTA and CDR2 FQGTGA. CDR3 in amino acids: CASSLNGQGAEKLFF. CDR3 DNA sequence: TGTGCCAGCAGCTTAAATGGACAGGGGGCGGAAAAACTGTTTTTT. The complete variable domain, with remaining parts taken from reference TRBV7-3 and TRBJ1-4, reads GAGVSQTPSNKVTEKGKYVELRCDPISGHTALYWYRQSLGQGPEFLIYFQGTGAADDSGLPNDRFFAVRPEGSVSTLKIQRTERGDSAVYLCASSLNGQGAEKLFFGSGTQLSVL.

The rearrangement joins TRBV4-3 to TRBJ2-3; TRBD2 is a possible D gene (5 bases). The germline V gene has CDR1 LGHNA and CDR2 YSLEER. Trimming shortened V by 1 base and J by 6 bases, and 14 bases separated the two germline ends. CDR3 size: 15 residues. CDR3 nucleotides: TGCGCCAGCAGCCAAGGGCGGGCCCGTGGGGATACGCAGTATTTT. This gives the protein CASSQGRARGDTQYF.

The chain carries TRBV28 and TRBJ2-3; D gene uncertain. The CDR3 contains 15 residues. V lost 6 bases and J lost 0, with 13 bases in between. Germline V gene data show CDR1 as MDHEN and CDR2 as SYDVKM. CDR3 region: CASRRRSISTDTQYF. The DNA of the CDR3 is TGTGCCAGCAGGAGGAGATCCATTAGCACAGATACGCAGTATTTT. Filled out from reference TRBV28 and TRBJ2-3, the complete variable domain reads DVKVTQSSRYLVKRTGEKVFLECVQDMDHENMFWYRQDPGLGLRLIYFSYDVKMKEKGDIPEGYSVSREKKERFSLILESASTNQTSMYLCASRRRSISTDTQYFGPGTRLTVL.

A word on this clone: Other DNA sequences in the same sample also yield this CDR3. The J gene is TRBJ1-2, the V gene TRBV5-1; 7 bases match TRBD1. Germline values: CDR1 SGHRS, CDR2 YFSETQ. This CDR3 has 14 amino acids. With V trimmed by 4 bases and J by 0 bases, 3 bases remained unmatched. In DNA form, the CDR3 reads TGCGCCAGCAGCCTGGGACAGCCTAACTATGGCTACACCTTC. Translating it yields CASSLGQPNYGYTF.

The CDR3 DNA is TGCGCCAGCAGCCTGGGGGTAGGGACAGGGTATGGCTACACCTTC. The encoded protein is CASSLGVGTGYGYTF. This chain joins TRBV4-3 and TRBJ1-2; 9 bases are shared with TRBD1. Germline assignment: CDR1 LGHNA and CDR2 YSLEER. The CDR3 is made up of 15 amino acids. Unmatched junction bases numbered 8, after V lost 4 bases and J lost 5 bases.

This chain connects TRBV6-1 to TRBJ2-3; 7 bases map to TRBD1. This CDR3 region has 15 residues. Looked up from germline, CDR1 is MNHNS and CDR2 is SASEGT. The ends lost 2 bases at V and 6 bases at J; junction bases unmatched: 8. The chain's CDR3 is CASSELGGAGDTQYF. CDR3 DNA: TGTGCCAGCAGTGAATTAGGGGGCGCAGGGGATACGCAGTATTTT.

The V and J genes are TRBV19 and TRBJ1-5; D gene unclear. Germline V lookup: CDR1 LNHDA, CDR2 SQIVND (reference sequence). The CDR3 is 13 residues long. Trimming cost V 7 bases and J 5 bases, with 12 bases left between them. The CDR3 sequence: CASNLPGDQPQHF. The DNA of the CDR3 is TGTGCCAGTAACCTACCCGGGGATCAGCCCCAGCATTTT.

The rearrangement links TRBV18 to TRBJ2-1; TRBD2 matches 8 bases. Germline V gene data show CDR1 as KGHSH and CDR2 as LQKENI. V shed 0 bases and J 3 bases; nucleotides not matched to a gene: 4. The CDR3 is 16 amino acids. CDR3 coding DNA: TGTGCCAGCTCACCACCGGCTAGCGGGTTCTACAATGAGCAGTTCTTC. Its protein is CASSPPASGFYNEQFF.

This clone was counted a few times. The rearrangement joins TRBV29-1 to TRBJ1-3; a weak D match, TRBD1 (6 bases). This CDR3 region has 13 residues. Trimming left V 4 bases short and J 2 bases short, with 9 bases between. CDR1 is SQVTM and CDR2 is ANQGSEA in the germline V gene. The CDR3 coding sequence is TGCAGCGTTGGGGGGACAACTGGAAACACCATATATTTT. Its protein is CSVGGTTGNTIYF.

The chain couples TRBV9 to TRBJ1-2, with D possibly being TRBD1 (5 bases). V was shortened by 4 bases and J by 8 bases, with 15 bases between the two germline ends. The CDR3 is 13 amino acids. Germline assignment: CDR1 SGDLS and CDR2 YYNGEE. CDR3 in DNA: TGTGCCAGCAGCCAGGAGGGACCCCTAGGCTACACCTTC. Translating it yields CASSQEGPLGYTF.

This clone showed up just a few times. J is TRBJ2-7 and V is TRBV7-9, with TRBD2 identical over 8 bases. CDR1 is SEHNR, CDR2 FQNEAQ, per germline (reference sequence). Trimming at V came to 8 bases and at J to 5 bases, leaving 5 bases not matched to a gene. CDR3 length: 12 residues. CDR3 loop: CASREGGNEQYF. The CDR3 coding sequence is TGTGCCAGCCGGGAGGGGGGGAACGAGCAGTACTTC.

The rearrangement uses TRBV5-1 and TRBJ2-3, with 8 bases that match TRBD2. J was trimmed by 3 bases and V by 4 bases; bases with no gene match: 4. Per germline, CDR1 SGHRS and CDR2 YFSETQ. This CDR3 contains 14 residues. In DNA form, the CDR3 reads TGCGCCAGCAGCCGAGGCGGGGGGACAGATACGCAGTATTTT. Translation: CASSRGGGTDTQYF. Filled out from reference TRBV5-1 and TRBJ2-3, the complete variable domain reads KAGVTQTPRYLIKTRGQQVTLSCSPISGHRSVSWYQQTPGQGLQFLFEYFSETQRNKGNFPGRFSGRQFSNSRSEMNVSTLELGDSALYLCASSRGGGTDTQYFGPGTRLTVL.

This chain links TRBV5-5 with TRBJ2-7; D perhaps matches TRBD1 (6 bases). The V end lost 7 bases, the J end lost 5 bases, and 16 bases lay between the germline ends. This CDR3 spans 13 amino acids. Germline CDR1 is SGHKS and CDR2 is YYEKEE (reference sequence). The CDR3 sequence: CASEVGGFHEQYF. In DNA, the CDR3 is TGTGCCAGCGAGGTAGGGGGATTCCACGAGCAGTACTTC.

CDR3 nucleotides: TGTGCCAGTAGTATAAACAGGGAGATATGGACCGGGGAGCTGTTTTTT. Translated: CASSINREIWTGELFF. The genes are TRBV19 and TRBJ2-2; D may be TRBD1 (6 bases). V lost 2 bases to trimming and J lost 5 bases, with 15 bases between them. This CDR3 is built from 16 residues. CDR1 LNHDA and CDR2 SQIVND come from the germline V gene (reference sequence).

The genes are TRBV7-8 and TRBJ2-2; 7 nucleotides align to TRBD1. Germline V gives CDR1 SGHVS, CDR2 FQNEAQ. The trim removed 8 bases at V and 1 base at J, leaving 4 bases unmatched. The CDR3 is made up of 14 amino acids. The CDR3 bases are TGTGCCAGCCGAAGGGGGCAGAACACCGGGGAGCTGTTTTTT. Protein product: CASRRGQNTGELFF.

This chain uses TRBV19 with TRBJ1-5; 7 nucleotides line up with TRBD1. Germline V gene sequence: CDR1 LNHDA, CDR2 SQIVND (reference sequence). The CDR3 has 15 amino acids. With V trimmed by 7 bases and J by 1 base, 7 bases remained unmatched. In nucleotides, the CDR3 is TGTGCCAGTAAGTGGACAGGTGAGAGCAATCAGCCCCAGCATTTT. It is translated as CASKWTGESNQPQHF.

V usage is TRBV5-1 and J usage is TRBJ1-5, with 9 bases aligning to TRBD1. The V segment lost 0 bases and the J segment 5 bases; nucleotides outside the gene matches: 6. The CDR3 runs to 16 residues. CDR1 and CDR2 from the germline V gene are SGHRS and YFSETQ. The CDR3 loop is CASSLVGGTGHQPQHF. The CDR3, as DNA: TGCGCCAGCAGCTTGGTGGGAGGGACAGGGCATCAGCCCCAGCATTTT.